This T cell receptor (beta chain) was sequenced in a study of response to subunit inactivated influenza vaccine. The CDR3 totals 14 residues. Germline V gene lookup returns CDR1 DFQATT and CDR2 SNEGSKA (reference sequence). V was pared by 3 bases and J by 2 bases, with 4 bases of the junction left unmatched. One entry per CDR3 protein, called by TCRdb with MiXCR from the RT-PCR reads. In the table there are about 780,000 distinct CDR3 sequences, approximately 17% of which are singletons. The source of this sequence is a man aged 50 or older who received an inactivated influenza vaccine. Here the sequenced sample was PBMCs from blood, taken around 5 days after vaccination. The chain recombines TRBV20-1 with TRBJ1-3; 7 bases fit TRBD1. The CDR3 bases are TGCAGTGCTAGGGAGGGGGCAGCTGGAAACACCATATATTTT. Protein product: CSAREGAAGNTIYF.